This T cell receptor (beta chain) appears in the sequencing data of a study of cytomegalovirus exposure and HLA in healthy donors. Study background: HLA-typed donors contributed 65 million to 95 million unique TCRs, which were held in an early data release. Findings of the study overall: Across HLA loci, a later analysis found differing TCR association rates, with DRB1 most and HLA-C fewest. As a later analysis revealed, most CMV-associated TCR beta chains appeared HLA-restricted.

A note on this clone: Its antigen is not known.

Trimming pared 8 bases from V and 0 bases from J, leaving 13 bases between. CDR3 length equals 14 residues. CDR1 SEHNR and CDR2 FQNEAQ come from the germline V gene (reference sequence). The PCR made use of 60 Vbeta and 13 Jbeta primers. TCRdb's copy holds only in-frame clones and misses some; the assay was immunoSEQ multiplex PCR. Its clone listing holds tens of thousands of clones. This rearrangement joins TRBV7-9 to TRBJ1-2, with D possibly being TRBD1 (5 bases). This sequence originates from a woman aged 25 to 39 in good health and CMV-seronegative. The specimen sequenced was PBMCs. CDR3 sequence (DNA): TGTGCCAGCTCTGGGGCCACCCCTAACTATGGCTACACCTTC. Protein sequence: CASSGATPNYGYTF.